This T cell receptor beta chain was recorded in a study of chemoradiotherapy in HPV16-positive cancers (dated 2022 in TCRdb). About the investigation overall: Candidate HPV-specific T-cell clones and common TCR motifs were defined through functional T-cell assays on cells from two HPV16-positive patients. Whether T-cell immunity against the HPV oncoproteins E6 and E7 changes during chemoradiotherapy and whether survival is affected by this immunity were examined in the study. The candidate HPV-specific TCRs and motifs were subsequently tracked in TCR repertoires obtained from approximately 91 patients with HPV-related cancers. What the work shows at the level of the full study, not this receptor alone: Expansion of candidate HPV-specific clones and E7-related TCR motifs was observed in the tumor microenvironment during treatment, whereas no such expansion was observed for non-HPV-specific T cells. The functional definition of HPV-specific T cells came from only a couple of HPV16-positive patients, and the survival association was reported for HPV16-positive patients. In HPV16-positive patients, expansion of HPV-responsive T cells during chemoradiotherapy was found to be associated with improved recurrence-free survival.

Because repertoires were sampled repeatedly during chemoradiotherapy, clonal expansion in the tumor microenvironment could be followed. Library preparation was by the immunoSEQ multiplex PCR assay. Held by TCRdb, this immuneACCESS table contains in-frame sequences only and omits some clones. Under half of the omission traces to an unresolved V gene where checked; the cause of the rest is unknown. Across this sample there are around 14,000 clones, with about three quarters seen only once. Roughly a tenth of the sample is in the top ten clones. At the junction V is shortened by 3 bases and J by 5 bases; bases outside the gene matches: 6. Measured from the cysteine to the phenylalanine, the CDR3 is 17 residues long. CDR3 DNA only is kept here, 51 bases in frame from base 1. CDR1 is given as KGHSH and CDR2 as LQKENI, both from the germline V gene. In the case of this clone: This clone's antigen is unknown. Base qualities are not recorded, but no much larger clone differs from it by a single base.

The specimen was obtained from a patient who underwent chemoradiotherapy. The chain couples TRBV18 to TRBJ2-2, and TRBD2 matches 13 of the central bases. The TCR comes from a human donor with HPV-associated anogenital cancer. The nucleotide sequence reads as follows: TGTGCCAGCTCACCCTCCGGGACTAGCGGGGCTACCGGGGAGCTGTTTTTT. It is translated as CASSPSGTSGATGELFF. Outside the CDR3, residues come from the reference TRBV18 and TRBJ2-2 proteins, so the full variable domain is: NAGVMQNPRHLVRRRGQEARLRCSPMKGHSHVYWYRQLPEEGLKFMVYLQKENIIDESGMPKERFSAEFPKEGPSILRIQQVVRGDSAAYFCASSPSGTSGATGELFFGEGSRLTVL.